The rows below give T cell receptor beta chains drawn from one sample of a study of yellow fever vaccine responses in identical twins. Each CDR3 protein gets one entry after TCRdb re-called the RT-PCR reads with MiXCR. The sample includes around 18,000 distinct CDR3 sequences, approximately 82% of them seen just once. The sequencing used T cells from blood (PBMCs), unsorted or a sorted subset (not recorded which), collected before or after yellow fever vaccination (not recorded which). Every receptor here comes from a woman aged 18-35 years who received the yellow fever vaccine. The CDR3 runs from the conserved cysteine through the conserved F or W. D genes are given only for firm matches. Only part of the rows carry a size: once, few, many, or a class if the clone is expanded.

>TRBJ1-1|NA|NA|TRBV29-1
TGCAGCGCGGACGGGGGAAGCACTGAAGCTTTCTTT
CSADGGSTEAFF
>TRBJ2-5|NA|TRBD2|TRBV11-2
TGTGCCAGCAGCACCGGACTAGCGGGAGCGAAGACCCAGTACTTC
CASSTGLAGAKTQYF
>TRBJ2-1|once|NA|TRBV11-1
TGTGCCAGCAGATTAAGGTCGGGGGACGACAATGAGCAGTTCTTC
CASRLRSGDDNEQFF
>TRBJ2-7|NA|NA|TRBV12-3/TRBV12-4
TGTGCCAGCAGCTTCCTCTCTGGGACCATCTACGAGCAGTACTTC
CASSFLSGTIYEQYF
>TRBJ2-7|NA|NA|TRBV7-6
TGTGCCAGCAGCTTAGACGTTGGTGGCTACGAGCAGTACTTC
CASSLDVGGYEQYF
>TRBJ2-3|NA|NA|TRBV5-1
TGCGCCAGCAGCTTGGGATCACTAGACGGAGGGGGCAGGAGTACGCAGTATTTT
CASSLGSLDGGGRSTQYF
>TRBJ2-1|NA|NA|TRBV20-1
TGCAGTGCTTCCGGAAGCCAAGCCTACAATGAGCAGTTCTTC
CSASGSQAYNEQFF
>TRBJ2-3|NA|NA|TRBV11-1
TGTGCCAGCGAACGTGGCGATGGCACAGATACGCAGTATTTT
CASERGDGTDTQYF
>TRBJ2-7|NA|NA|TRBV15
TGTGCCACCAGCAGAGAGGTTAAACTCGAGCAGTACTTC
CATSREVKLEQYF
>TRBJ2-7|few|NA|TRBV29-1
TGCAGCGCCACGACAGGACCGTGGGAGCAGTACTTC
CSATTGPWEQYF
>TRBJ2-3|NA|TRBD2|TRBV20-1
TGCAGTGCTAGAGATCCCACCGCGGGAGGAACAGATACGCAGTATTTT
CSARDPTAGGTDTQYF
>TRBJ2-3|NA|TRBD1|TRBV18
TGTGCCAGCTCACCCGGGACAGGGAGAGCAGATACGCAGTATTTT
CASSPGTGRADTQYF
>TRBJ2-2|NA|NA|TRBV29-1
TGCAGCGTTGCGGAGCGGAGAGGAACCGGGGAGCTGTTTTTT
CSVAERRGTGELFF
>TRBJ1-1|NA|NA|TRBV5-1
TGCGCCAGCAGCTCGAACGGGACACCGAACACTGAAGCTTTCTTT
CASSSNGTPNTEAFF
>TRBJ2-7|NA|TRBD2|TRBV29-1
TGCAGCGTTGAAGACGGGACTAGCGGCCTCCCCTACGAGCAGTACTTC
CSVEDGTSGLPYEQYF
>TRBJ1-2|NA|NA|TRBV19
TGTGCCAGTAATGGGGGGATCGGCTATGGCTACACCTTC
CASNGGIGYGYTF
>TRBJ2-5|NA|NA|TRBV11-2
TGTGCCAGCAGCTTATGGCAGGGTCAAGAGACCCAGTACTTC
CASSLWQGQETQYF
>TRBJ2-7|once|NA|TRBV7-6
TGTGCCAGCAGCTTAGACCAGACCTACGAGCAGTACTTC
CASSLDQTYEQYF
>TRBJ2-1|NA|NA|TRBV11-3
TGTGCCAGCAGCTTAGGAGAAGTCTACAATGAGCAGTTCTTC
CASSLGEVYNEQFF
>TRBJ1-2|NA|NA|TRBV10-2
TGCGCCAGCAGTGGAGACAGGAATTTCTATGGCTACACCTTC
CASSGDRNFYGYTF